This T cell receptor (beta chain) was identified in a study of blood T cell repertoires in COVID-19. As for the study in general: Researchers got acute and convalescent COVID-19 samples from the United States, Italy and Spain. Sources were T cells, B-cell-depleted T cells, or PBMCs; the material itself was cDNA or gDNA.

Trimming left V 1 base short and J 8 bases short, with 15 bases between. Germline V gives CDR1 LNHDA, CDR2 SQIVND (reference sequence). The CDR3 contains 15 residues. One Seattle source followed patients from active infection through their disease course. In the original analysis: Scientists estimated how many nucleated cells there were by amplifying reference gene primers. Sequenced by immunoSEQ multiplex PCR; TCRdb stores in-frame clones only, minus some. V, J and clone size were drawn from that table, and D and trimming were deduced from the DNA. Of hundreds of thousands of clones in the sample, approximately 85% are singletons; the top ten hold less than 6.5%.

The chain links TRBV19 to TRBJ1-5; D not resolved. Source material: peripheral blood. This receptor was obtained from a man aged 50-60 years with COVID-19, enrolled during active disease. The CDR3 DNA sequence: TGTGCCAGTAGTATAGGGTGGGGAGGGATGGAGCCCCAGCATTTT. Its translation is CASSIGWGGMEPQHF.